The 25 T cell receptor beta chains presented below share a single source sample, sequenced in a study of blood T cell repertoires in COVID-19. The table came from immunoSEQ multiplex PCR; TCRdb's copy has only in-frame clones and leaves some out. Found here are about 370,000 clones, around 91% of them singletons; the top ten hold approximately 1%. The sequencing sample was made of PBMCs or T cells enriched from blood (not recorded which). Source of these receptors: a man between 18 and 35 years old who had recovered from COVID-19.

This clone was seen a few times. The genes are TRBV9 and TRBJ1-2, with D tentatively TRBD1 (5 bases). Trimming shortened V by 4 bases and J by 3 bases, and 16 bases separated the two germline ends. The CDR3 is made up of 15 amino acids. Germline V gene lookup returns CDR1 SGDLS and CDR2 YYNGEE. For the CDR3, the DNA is TGTGCCAGCAGCCAACAGGCACAGGCGGACTATGGCTACACCTTC. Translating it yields CASSQQAQADYGYTF.

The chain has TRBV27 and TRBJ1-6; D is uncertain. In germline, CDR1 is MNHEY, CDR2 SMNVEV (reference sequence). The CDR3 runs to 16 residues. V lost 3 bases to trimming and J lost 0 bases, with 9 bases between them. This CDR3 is CASSFTGFSYNSPLHF. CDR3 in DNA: TGTGCCAGCAGTTTTACGGGATTCTCCTATAATTCACCCCTCCACTTT.

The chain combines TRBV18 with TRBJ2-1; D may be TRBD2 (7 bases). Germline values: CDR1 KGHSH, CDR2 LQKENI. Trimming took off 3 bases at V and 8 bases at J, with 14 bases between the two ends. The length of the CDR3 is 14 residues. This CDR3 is CASSPRGGGDEQFF. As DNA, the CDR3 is TGTGCCAGCTCACCCAGGGGCGGGGGTGATGAGCAGTTCTTC.

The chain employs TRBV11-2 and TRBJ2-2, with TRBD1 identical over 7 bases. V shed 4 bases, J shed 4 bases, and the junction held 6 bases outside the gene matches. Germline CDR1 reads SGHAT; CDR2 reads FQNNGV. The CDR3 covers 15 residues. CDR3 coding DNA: TGTGCCAGCAGCTCGACAGGGTATGGCACCGGGGAGCTGTTTTTT. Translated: CASSSTGYGTGELFF.

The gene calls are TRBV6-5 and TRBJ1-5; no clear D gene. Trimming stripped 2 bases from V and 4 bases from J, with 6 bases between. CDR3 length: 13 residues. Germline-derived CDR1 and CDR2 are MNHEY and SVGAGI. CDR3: CASSYRLNQPQHF. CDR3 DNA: TGTGCCAGCAGTTACAGACTTAATCAGCCCCAGCATTTT.

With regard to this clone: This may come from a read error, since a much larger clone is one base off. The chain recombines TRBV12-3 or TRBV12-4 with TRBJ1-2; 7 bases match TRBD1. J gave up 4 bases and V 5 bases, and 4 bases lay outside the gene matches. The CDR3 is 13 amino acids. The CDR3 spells CASSPTGSYGYTF. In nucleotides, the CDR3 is TGTGCCAGCAGTCCGACAGGGTCCTATGGCTACACCTTC.

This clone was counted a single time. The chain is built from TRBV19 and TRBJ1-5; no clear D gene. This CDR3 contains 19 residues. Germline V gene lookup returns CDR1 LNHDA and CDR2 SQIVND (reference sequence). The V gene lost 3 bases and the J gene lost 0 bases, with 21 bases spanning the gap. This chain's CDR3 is CASSMVRRDRPYSNQPQHF. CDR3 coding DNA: TGTGCCAGTAGTATGGTTCGGAGAGATCGACCTTATAGCAATCAGCCCCAGCATTTT.

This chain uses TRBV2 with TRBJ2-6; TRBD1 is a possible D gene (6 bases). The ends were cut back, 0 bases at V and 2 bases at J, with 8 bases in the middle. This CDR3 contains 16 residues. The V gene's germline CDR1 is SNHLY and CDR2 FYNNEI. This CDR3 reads CASSEARGPGANVLTF. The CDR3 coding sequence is TGTGCCAGCAGTGAAGCCAGGGGTCCTGGGGCCAACGTCCTGACTTTC.

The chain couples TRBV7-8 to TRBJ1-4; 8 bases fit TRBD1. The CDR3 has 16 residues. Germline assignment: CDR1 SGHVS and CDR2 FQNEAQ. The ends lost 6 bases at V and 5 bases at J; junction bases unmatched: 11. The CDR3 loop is CASRKMGGQVNEKLFF. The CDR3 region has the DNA TGTGCCAGCAGGAAAATGGGGGGACAGGTGAATGAAAAACTGTTTTTT.

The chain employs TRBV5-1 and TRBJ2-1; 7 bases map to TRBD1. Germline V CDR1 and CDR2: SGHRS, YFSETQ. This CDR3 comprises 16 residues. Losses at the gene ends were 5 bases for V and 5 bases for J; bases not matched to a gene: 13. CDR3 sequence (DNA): TGCGCCAGCAGACCCATGACAGGGACAGCTAACAATGAGCAGTTCTTC. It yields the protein CASRPMTGTANNEQFF.

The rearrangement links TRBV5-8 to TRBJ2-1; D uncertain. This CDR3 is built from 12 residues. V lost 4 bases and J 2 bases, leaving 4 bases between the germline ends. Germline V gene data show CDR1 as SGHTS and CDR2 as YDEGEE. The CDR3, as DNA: TGTGCCAGCAGCCGAGCCTACAATGAGCAGTTCTTC. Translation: CASSRAYNEQFF.

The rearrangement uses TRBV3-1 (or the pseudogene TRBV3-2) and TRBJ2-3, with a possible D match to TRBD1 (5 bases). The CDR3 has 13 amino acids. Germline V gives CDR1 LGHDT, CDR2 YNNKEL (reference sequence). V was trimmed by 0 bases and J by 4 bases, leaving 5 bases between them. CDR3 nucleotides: TGTGCCAGCAGCCAAGAAGGGGCAGATACGCAGTATTTT. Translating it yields CASSQEGADTQYF.

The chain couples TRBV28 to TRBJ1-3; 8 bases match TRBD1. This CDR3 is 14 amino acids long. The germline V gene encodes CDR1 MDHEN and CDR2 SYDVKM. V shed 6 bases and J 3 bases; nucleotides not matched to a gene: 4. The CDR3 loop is CASRTGGGGNTIYF. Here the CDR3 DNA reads TGTGCCAGCAGAACAGGGGGAGGTGGAAACACCATATATTTT.

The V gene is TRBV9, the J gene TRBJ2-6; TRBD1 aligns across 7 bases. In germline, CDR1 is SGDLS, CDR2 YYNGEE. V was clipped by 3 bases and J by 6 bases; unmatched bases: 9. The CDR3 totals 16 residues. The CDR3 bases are TGTGCCAGCAGCGGGGGACAGAGACCTGAGGCCAACGTCCTGACTTTC. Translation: CASSGGQRPEANVLTF.

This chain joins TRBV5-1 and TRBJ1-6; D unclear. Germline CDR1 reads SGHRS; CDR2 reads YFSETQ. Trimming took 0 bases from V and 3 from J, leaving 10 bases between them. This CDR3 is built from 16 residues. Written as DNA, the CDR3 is TGCGCCAGCAGCTTGGCTCCGGACTACTATAATTCACCCCTCCACTTT. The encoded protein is CASSLAPDYYNSPLHF.

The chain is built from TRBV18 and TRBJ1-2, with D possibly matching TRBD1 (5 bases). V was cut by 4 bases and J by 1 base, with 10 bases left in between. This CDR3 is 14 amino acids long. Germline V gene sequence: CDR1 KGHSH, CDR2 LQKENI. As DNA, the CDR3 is TGTGCCAGCTCACTACAAGGGGTTAACTATGGCTACACCTTC. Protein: CASSLQGVNYGYTF.

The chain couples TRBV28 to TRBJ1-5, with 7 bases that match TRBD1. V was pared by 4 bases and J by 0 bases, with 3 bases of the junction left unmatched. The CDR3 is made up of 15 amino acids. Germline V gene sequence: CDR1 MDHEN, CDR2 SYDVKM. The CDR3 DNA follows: TGTGCCAGCAGTTCGGGACAGACTAGCAATCAGCCCCAGCATTTT. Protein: CASSSGQTSNQPQHF. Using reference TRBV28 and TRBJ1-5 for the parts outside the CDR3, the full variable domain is DVKVTQSSRYLVKRTGEKVFLECVQDMDHENMFWYRQDPGLGLRLIYFSYDVKMKEKGDIPEGYSVSREKKERFSLILESASTNQTSMYLCASSSGQTSNQPQHFGDGTRLSIL.

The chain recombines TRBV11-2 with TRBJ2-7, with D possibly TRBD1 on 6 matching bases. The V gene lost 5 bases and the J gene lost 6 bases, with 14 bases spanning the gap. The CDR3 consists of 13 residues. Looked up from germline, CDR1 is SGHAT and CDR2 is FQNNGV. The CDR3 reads CASSPGPTGEQYF. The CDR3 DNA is TGTGCCAGCAGCCCGGGACCGACAGGCGAGCAGTACTTC.

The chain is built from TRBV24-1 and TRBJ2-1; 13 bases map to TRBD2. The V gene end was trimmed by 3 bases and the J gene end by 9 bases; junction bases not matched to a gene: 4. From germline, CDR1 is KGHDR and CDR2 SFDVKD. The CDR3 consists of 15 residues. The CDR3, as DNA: TGTGCCACCAGTGATGACGGACTAGCGGGAGCTGAGCAGTTCTTC. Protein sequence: CATSDDGLAGAEQFF.

DNA of the CDR3: TGTGCCAGTAGTATTTGGACAGGGGGTATAGCCGGGGAGCTGTTTTTT. Protein product: CASSIWTGGIAGELFF. The rearrangement links TRBV19 to TRBJ2-2, with 10 bases aligning to TRBD1. Trimming took 3 bases from V and 6 from J; bases not matched to a gene: 7. The CDR3 is made up of 16 amino acids. Germline-derived CDR1 and CDR2 are LNHDA and SQIVND (reference sequence).

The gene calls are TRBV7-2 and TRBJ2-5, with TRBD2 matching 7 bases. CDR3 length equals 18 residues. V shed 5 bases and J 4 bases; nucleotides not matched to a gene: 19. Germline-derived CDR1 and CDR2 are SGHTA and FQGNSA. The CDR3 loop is CASSKGGRAGTFLETQYF. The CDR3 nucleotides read TGTGCCAGCAGCAAAGGAGGGAGGGCAGGGACTTTTCTAGAGACCCAGTACTTC.

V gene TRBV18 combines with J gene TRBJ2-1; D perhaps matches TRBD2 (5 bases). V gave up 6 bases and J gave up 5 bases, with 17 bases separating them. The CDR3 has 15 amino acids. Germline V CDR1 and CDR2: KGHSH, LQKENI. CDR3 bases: TGTGCCAGCTCGCCCCGTGAGGGTAGCAACAATGAGCAGTTCTTC. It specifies CASSPREGSNNEQFF.

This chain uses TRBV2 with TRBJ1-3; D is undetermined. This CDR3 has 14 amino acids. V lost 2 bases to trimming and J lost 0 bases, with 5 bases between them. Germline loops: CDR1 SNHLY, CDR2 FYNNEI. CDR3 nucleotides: TGTGCCAGCAGTGAATATCTCTCTGGAAACACCATATATTTT. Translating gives CASSEYLSGNTIYF.

CDR3 in amino acids: CASRAGTLNTGELFF. The CDR3 DNA follows: TGTGCCAGCAGGGCCGGGACATTGAACACCGGGGAGCTGTTTTTT. The rearrangement uses TRBV2 and TRBJ2-2; a weak D match, TRBD1 (6 bases). Germline V gene data show CDR1 as SNHLY and CDR2 as FYNNEI. The CDR3 contains 15 residues. V was clipped by 6 bases and J by 1 base, with 12 bases between them.

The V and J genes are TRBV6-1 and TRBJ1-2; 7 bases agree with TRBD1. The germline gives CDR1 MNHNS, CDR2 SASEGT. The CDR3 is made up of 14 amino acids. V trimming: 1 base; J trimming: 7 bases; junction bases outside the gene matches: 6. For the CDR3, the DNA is TGTGCCAGCAGTGAAGTCGGCAGGGGGAGTGGCTACACCTTC. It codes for CASSEVGRGSGYTF.